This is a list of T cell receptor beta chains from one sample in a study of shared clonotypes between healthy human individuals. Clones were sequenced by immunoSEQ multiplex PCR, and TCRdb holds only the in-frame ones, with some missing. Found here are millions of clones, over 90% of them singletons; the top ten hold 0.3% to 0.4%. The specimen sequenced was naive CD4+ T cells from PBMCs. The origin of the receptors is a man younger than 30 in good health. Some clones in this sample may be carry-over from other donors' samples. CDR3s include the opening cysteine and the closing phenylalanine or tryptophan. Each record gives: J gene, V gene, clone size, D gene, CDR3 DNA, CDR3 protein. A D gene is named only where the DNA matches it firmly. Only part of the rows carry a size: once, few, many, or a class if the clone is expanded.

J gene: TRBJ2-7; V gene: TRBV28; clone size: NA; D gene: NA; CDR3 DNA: TGTGCCAGCAGTTTTTCTGAGGGGGACTACGAGCAGTACTTC; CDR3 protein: CASSFSEGDYEQYF
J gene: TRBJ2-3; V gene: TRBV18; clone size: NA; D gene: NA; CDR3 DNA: TGTGCCAGCTCACCAACGGGCCCGGTCCTTGATGATACGCAGTATTTT; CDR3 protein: CASSPTGPVLDDTQYF
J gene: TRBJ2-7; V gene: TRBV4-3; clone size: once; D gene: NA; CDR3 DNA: TGCGCCAGCAGCCAAGAACTCGCGTCAAGCCCCTACGAGCAGTACTTC; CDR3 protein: CASSQELASSPYEQYF
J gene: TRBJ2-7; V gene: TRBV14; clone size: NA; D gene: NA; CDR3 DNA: TGTGGGTTAGACAGGTTCTACGAGCAGTACTTC; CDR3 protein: CGLDRFYEQYF
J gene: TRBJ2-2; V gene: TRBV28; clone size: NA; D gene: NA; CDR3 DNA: TGTGCCAGCACCCACCAGAGTGGGAGTGGGGCCGGGGAGCTGTTTTTT; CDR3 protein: CASTHQSGSGAGELFF
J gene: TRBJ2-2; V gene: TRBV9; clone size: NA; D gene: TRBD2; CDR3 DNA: TGTGCCAGCAGCGTAGCGACTAGCGGGAGTACCGGGGAGCTGTTTTTT; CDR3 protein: CASSVATSGSTGELFF
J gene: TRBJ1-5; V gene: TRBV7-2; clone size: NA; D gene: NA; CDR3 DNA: TGTGCCAGCAGCTTAGTGGCTGATGGCAATCAGCCCCAGCATTTT; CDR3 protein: CASSLVADGNQPQHF
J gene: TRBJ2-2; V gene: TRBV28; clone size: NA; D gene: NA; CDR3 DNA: TGTGCCAGCAGTTTCCCGGGGGAGTCTGAGGCCGGGGAGCTGTTTTTT; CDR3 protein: CASSFPGESEAGELFF
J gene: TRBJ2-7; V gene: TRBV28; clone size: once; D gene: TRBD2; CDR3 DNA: TGTGCCAGCCTTCAAACCGGGACTAGGTCCCACGAGCAGTACTTC; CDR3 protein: CASLQTGTRSHEQYF
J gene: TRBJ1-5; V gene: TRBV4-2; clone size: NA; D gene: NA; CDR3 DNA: TGTGCCAGCAGCCCCAGGGACGGAGTTTTAGCCGGGGGTCAGCCCCAGCATTTT; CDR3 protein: CASSPRDGVLAGGQPQHF
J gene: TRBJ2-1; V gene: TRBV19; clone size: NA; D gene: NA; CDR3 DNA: TGTGCCACAACGGACCGGGGCAATGAGCAGTTCTTC; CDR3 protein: CATTDRGNEQFF
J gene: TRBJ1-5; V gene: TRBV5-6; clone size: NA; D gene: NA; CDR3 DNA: TGTGCCAGCAGCTTGAATGGCCAGCCCCAGCATTTT; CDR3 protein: CASSLNGQPQHF
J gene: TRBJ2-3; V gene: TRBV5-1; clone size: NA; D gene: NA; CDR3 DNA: TGCGCCAGCAGTTCAGACCCGGTGGGTCCCACAGATACGCAGTATTTT; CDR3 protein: CASSSDPVGPTDTQYF
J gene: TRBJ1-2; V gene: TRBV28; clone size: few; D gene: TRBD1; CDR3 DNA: TGTGCCAGCAGCCCCCCTCAGGACAGGATCTATGGCTACACCTTC; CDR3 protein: CASSPPQDRIYGYTF
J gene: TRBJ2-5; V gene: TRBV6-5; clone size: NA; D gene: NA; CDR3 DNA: TGTGCCAGCAGTCAGAGCAGGGGCGGTGGGACCCAGTACTTC; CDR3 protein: CASSQSRGGGTQYF
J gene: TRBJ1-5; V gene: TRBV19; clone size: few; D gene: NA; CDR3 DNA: TGTGCCAGTAGTATAGAGGGTCAGCCCCAGCATTTT; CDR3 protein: CASSIEGQPQHF
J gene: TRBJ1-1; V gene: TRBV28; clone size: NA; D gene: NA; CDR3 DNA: TGTGCCAGCAGTCCCCCCCCCGGGCGAACTGAAGCTTTCTTT; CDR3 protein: CASSPPPGRTEAFF
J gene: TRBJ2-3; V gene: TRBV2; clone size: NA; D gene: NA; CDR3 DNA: TGTGCCAGCAGGACAACAGGGTTGGCAGATACGCAGTATTTT; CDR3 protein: CASRTTGLADTQYF
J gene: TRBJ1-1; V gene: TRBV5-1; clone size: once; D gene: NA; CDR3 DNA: TGCGCCAGCAGCCCCTCCCCAGAGAACACTGAAGCTTTCTTT; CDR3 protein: CASSPSPENTEAFF
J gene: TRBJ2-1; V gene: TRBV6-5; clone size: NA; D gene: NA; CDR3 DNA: TGTGCCAGCATCTCGGGGGGCACGGCGGGCAATGAGCAGTTCTTC; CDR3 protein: CASISGGTAGNEQFF
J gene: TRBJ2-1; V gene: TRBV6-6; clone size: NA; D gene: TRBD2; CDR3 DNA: TGTGCCAGCAGCTCAGCGGGAGGGCCCGACAATGAGCAGTTCTTC; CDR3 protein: CASSSAGGPDNEQFF
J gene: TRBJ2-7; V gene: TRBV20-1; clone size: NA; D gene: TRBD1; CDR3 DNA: TGCAGTGCTCAGACAGGGGTACAGCAGTACTTC; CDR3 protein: CSAQTGVQQYF
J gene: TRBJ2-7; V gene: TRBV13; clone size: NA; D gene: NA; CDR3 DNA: TGTGCCAGCAGCTTATACAGGGGGAGCGGGAGCGTTACCTACGAGCAGTACTTC; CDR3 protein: CASSLYRGSGSVTYEQYF
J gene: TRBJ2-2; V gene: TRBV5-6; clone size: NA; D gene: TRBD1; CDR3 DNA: TGTGCCAGCAGCTCGGGACAGGCAGCGAACACCGGGGAGCTGTTTTTT; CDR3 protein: CASSSGQAANTGELFF
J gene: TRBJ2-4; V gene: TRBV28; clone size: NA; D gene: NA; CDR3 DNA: TGTGCCAGCACCACGACAGAAAACATTCAGTACTTC; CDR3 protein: CASTTTENIQYF
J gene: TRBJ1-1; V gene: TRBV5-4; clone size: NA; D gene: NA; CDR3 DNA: TGTGCCAGCAGCCTCCCGCAAGAACAGACAGAAGCTTTCTTT; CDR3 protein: CASSLPQEQTEAFF
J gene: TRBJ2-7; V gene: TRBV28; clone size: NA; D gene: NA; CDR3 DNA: TGTGCCAGCAGTTTTAGTCAGGGAACCTACGAGCAGTACTTC; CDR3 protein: CASSFSQGTYEQYF
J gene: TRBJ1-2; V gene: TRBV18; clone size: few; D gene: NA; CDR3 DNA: TGTGCCAGCTCACACGGGGCTGAATATGGCTACACCTTC; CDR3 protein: CASSHGAEYGYTF
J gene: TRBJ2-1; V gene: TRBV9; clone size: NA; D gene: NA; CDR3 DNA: TGTGCCAGCAGCGTACTTCTGGGTCTATCCTACAATGAGCAGTTCTTC; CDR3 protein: CASSVLLGLSYNEQFF
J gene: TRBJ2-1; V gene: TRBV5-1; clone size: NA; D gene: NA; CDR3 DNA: TGCGCCAGCAGCTTAGACGGACAGCCTGAATACAATGAGCAGTTCTTC; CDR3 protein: CASSLDGQPEYNEQFF
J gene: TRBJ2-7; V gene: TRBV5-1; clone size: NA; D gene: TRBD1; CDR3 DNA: TGCGCCAGCAGACTGACCTGGGACAGGGGGCACGAGCAGTACTTC; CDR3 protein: CASRLTWDRGHEQYF
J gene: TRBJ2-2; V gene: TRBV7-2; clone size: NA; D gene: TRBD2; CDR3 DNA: TGTGCCAGCAGCCCGGCCAGCGGGATTGTCGGGGAGCTGTTTTTT; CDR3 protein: CASSPASGIVGELFF
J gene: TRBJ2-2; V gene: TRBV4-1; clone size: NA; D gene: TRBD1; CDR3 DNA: TGCGCCAGCAGCCACCCGGGACAGGGGGCGGGCGGGGAGCTGTTTTTT; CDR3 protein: CASSHPGQGAGGELFF
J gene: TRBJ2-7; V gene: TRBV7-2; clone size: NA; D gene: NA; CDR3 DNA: TGTGCCAGCAGCTCCCTAGGATCCAGCGAGCAGTACTTC; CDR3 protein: CASSSLGSSEQYF
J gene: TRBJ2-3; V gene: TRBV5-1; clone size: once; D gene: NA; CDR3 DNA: TGCGCCAGCAGCCTGCCTGGGGCAGATACGCAGTATTTT; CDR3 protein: CASSLPGADTQYF
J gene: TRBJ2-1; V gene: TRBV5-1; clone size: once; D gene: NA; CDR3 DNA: TGCGCCAGCAGCTTGGAAAGCTGGGGCAATGAGCAGTTCTTC; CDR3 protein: CASSLESWGNEQFF
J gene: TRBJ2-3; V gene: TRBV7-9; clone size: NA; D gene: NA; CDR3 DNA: TGTGCCAGCAGCCAGTGGAGCACAGATACGCAGTATTTT; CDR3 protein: CASSQWSTDTQYF
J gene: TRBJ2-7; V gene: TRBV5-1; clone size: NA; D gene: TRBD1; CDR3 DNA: TGCGCCAGCAGCCTGTCGACAGGGGGGATAGGCGAGCAGTACTTC; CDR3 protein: CASSLSTGGIGEQYF
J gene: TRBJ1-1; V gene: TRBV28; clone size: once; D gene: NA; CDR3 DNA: TGTGCCAGCAGTTTAACCTCACAGTTGAGATCTGAAGCTTTCTTT; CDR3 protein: CASSLTSQLRSEAFF
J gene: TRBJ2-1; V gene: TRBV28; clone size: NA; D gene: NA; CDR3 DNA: TGTGCCAGCAATAGTCGTGGCTTTTCCTACAATGAGCAGTTCTTC; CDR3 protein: CASNSRGFSYNEQFF
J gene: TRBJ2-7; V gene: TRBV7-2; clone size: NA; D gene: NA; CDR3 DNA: TGTGCCAGCAGCTACAGGGTTAGAGGGGAGCAGTACTTC; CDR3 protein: CASSYRVRGEQYF
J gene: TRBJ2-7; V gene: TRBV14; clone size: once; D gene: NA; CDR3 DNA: TGTGCCAGCAGCCAAGATCGGGCGGTAAGCTCCTACGAGCAGTACTTC; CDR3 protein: CASSQDRAVSSYEQYF
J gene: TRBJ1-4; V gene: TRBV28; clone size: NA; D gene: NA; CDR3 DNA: TGTGCCAGCGGGTTGGGACTGGGTTGGGAAAAACTGTTTTTT; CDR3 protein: CASGLGLGWEKLFF
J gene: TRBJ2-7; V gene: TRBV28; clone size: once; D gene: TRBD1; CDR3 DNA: TGTGCCAGCAGTGACGCTATGGGACAGGGAAACTCCTACGAGCAGTACTTC; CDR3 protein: CASSDAMGQGNSYEQYF
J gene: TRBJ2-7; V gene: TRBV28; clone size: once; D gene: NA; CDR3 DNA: TGTGCCAGCCGAGTAGGGGGTGGAGGGGTAAAGGAGCAGTACTTC; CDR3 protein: CASRVGGGGVKEQYF
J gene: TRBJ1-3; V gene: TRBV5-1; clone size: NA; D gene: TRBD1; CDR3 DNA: TGCGCCAGCAGCTTACCCGGGACAGGGGCTGGAAACACCATATATTTT; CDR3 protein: CASSLPGTGAGNTIYF
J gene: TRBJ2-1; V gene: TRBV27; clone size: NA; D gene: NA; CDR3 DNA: TGTGCCAGCAGTTCGGGACTCGTACGACAGTTCTTC; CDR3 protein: CASSSGLVRQFF
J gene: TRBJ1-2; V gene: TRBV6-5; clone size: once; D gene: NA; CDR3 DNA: TGTGCCAGCAGTCTCGACAGGTCGGGGTACTATGGCTACACCTTC; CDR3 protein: CASSLDRSGYYGYTF
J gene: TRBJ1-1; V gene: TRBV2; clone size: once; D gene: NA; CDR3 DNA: TGTGCCAGCAGTGAAGCAGGACGTGCGAACACTGAAGCTTTCTTT; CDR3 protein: CASSEAGRANTEAFF
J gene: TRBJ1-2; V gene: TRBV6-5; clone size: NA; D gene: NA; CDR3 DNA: TGTGCCAGGGCTTATGGCTACACCTTC; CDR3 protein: CARAYGYTF
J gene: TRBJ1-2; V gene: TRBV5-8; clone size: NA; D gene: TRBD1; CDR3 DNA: TGTGCCAGCAGAAACGACGCGACAGGGGAAAATGGCTACACCTTC; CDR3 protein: CASRNDATGENGYTF